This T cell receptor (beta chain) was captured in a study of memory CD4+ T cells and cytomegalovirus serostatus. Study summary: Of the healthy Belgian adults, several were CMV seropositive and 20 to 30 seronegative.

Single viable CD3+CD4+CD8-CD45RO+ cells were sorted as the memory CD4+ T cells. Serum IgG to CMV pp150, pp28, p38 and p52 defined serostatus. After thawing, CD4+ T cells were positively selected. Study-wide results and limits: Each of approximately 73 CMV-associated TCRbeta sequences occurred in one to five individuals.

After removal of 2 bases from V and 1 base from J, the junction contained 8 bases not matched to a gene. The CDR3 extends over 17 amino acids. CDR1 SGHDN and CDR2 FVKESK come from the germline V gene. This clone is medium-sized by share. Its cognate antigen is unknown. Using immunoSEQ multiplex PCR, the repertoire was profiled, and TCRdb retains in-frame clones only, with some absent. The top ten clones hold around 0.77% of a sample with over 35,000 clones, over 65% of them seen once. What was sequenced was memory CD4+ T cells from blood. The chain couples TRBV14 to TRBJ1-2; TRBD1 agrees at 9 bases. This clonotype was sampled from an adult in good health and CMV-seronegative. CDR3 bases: TGTGCCAGCAGCCAAACCATGGACAGGGGAGTTAACTATGGCTACACCTTC. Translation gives CASSQTMDRGVNYGYTF.